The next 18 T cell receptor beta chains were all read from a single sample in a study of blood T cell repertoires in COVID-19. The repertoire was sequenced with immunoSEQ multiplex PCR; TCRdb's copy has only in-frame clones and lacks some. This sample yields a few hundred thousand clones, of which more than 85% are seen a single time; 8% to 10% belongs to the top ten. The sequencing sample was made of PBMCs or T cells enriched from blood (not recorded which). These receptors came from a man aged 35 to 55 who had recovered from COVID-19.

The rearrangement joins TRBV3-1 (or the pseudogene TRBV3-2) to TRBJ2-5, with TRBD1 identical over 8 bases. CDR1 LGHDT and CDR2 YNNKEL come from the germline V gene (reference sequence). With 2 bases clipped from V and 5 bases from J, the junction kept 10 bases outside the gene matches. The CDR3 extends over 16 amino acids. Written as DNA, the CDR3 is TGTGCCAGCAGCCAAATTAGCCCAGGGGGCACGGAGACCCAGTACTTC. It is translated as CASSQISPGGTETQYF.

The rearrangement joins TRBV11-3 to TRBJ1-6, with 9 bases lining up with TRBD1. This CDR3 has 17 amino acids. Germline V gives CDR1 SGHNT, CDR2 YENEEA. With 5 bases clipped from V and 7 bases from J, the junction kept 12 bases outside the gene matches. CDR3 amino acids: CASSTYLGQGQNSPLHF. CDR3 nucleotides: TGTGCCAGCAGCACTTACCTCGGACAGGGGCAAAATTCACCCCTCCACTTT.

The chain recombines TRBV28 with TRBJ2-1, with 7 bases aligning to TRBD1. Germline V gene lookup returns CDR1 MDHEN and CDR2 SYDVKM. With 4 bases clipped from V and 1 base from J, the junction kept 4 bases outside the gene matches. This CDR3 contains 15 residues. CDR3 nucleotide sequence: TGTGCCAGCAGTTACCGGGGACAGTCCTACAATGAGCAGTTCTTC. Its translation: CASSYRGQSYNEQFF. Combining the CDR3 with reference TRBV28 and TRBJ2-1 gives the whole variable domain DVKVTQSSRYLVKRTGEKVFLECVQDMDHENMFWYRQDPGLGLRLIYFSYDVKMKEKGDIPEGYSVSREKKERFSLILESASTNQTSMYLCASSYRGQSYNEQFFGPGTRLTVL.

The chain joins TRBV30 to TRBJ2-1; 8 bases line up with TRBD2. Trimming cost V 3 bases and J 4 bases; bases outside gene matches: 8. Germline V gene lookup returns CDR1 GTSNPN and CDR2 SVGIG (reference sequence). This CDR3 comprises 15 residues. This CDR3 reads CAWSREPSGYNEQFF. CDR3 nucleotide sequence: TGTGCCTGGAGCCGGGAACCTAGCGGGTACAATGAGCAGTTCTTC.

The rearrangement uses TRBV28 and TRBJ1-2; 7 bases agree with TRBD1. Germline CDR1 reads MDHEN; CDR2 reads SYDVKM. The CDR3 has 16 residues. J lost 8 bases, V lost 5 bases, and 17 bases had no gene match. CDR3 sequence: CASSTRTGPNFDGYTF. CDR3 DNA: TGTGCCAGCAGTACCCGGACAGGTCCCAATTTTGACGGCTACACCTTC.

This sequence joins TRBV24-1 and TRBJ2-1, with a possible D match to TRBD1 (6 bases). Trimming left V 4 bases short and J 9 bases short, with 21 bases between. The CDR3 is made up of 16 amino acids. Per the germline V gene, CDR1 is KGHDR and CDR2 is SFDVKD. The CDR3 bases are TGTGCCACCAGTGACCACCGGGACACCTATACCGTTGAGCAGTTCTTC. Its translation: CATSDHRDTYTVEQFF.

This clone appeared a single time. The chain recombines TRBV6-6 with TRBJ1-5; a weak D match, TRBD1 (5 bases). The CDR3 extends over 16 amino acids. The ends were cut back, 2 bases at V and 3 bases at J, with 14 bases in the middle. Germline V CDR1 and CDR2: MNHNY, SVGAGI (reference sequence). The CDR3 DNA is TGTGCCAGCAGTTACCATCGGGCAGGGTACAATCAGCCCCAGCATTTT. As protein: CASSYHRAGYNQPQHF.

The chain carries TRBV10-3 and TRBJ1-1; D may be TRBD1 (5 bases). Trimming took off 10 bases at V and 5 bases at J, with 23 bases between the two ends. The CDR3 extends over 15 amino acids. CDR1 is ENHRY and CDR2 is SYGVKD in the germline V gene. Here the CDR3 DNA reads TGTGCCAACAGCAAGGAATCGGGGGGAGGGACTGAAGCTTTCTTT. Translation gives CANSKESGGGTEAFF.

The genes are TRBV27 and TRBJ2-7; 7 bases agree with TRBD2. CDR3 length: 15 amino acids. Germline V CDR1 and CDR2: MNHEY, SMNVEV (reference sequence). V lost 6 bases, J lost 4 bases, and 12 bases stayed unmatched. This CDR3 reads CASRGRERGGYEQYF. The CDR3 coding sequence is TGTGCCAGCAGGGGCCGAGAGAGGGGAGGGTACGAGCAGTACTTC.

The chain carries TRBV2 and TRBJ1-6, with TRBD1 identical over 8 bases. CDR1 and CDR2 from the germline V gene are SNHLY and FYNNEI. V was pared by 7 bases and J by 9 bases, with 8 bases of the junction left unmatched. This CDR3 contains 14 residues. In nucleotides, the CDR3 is TGTGCCAGCACTACCGACAGGGGAAGTTCACCCCTCCACTTT. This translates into CASTTDRGSSPLHF.

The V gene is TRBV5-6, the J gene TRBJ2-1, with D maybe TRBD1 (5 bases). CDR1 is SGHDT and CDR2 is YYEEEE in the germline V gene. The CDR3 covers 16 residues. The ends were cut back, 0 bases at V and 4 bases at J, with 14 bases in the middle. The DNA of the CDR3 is TGTGCCAGCAGCTTGGTCCAGGGAAAGTCTTACAATGAGCAGTTCTTC. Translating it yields CASSLVQGKSYNEQFF.

CDR3 DNA: TGTGCCAGCAGCCAAGAAATAGTTCCCTACAATGAGCAGTTCTTC. Encoded protein: CASSQEIVPYNEQFF. The genes are TRBV3-1 (or the pseudogene TRBV3-2) and TRBJ2-1; D not resolved. The CDR3 consists of 15 residues. The germline V gene encodes CDR1 LGHDT and CDR2 YNNKEL (reference sequence). Between the trimmed V and J ends, which lost 0 bases and 2 bases, there was a span of 8 bases.

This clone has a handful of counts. DNA for the CDR3: TGTGCCAGCAGCTTAGGGGTGGGGCAGGCATCCTACGAGCAGTACTTC. Its translation is CASSLGVGQASYEQYF. This chain joins TRBV11-2 and TRBJ2-7, with D tentatively TRBD1 (5 bases). The CDR3 runs to 16 residues. V was cut by 1 base and J by 1 base, with 14 bases left in between. Germline V gives CDR1 SGHAT, CDR2 FQNNGV.

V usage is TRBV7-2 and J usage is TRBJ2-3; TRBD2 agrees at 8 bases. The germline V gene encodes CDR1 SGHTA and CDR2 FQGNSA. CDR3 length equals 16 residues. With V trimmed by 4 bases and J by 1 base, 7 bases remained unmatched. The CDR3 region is CASSYLAGWGTDTQYF. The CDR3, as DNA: TGTGCCAGCAGCTACTTAGCGGGATGGGGCACAGATACGCAGTATTTT.

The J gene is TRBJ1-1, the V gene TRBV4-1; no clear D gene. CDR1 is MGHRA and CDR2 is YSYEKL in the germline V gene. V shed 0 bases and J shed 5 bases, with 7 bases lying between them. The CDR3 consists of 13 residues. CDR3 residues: CASSQDWSTEAFF. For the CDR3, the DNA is TGCGCCAGCAGCCAAGATTGGAGTACTGAAGCTTTCTTT.

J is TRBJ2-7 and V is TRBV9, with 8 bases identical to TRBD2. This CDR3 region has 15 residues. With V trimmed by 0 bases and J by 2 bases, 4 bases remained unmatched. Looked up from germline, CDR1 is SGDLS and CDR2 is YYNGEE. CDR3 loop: CASSVGSGLAYEQYF. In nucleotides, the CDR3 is TGTGCCAGCAGCGTAGGATCGGGACTAGCCTACGAGCAGTACTTC. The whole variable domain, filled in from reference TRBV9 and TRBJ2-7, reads DSGVTQTPKHLITATGQRVTLRCSPRSGDLSVYWYQQSLDQGLQFLIQYYNGEERAKGNILERFSAQQFPDLHSELNLSSLELGDSALYFCASSVGSGLAYEQYFGPGTRLTVT.

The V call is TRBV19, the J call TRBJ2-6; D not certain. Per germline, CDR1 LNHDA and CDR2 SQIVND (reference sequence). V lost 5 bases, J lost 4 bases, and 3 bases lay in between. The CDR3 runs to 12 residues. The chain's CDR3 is CASSLGANVLTF. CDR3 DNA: TGTGCCAGTAGTCTAGGGGCCAACGTCCTGACTTTC.

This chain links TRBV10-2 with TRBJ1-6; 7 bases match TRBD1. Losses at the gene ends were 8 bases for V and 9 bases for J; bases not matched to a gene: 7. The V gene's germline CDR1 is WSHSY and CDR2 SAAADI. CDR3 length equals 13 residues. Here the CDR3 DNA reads TGCGCCAGCTGGAACCACAGGGGTTCACCCCTCCACTTT. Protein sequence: CASWNHRGSPLHF.